This paragraph covers one T cell receptor (beta chain) sequence. This clonotype was seen just once. Its recognized antigen is unknown. No qualities accompany the bases; no much larger clone lies one base away. A lone read offers only weak evidence. Stable Graves' hyperthyroidism was defined as no progression to ophthalmopathy during 18 months of follow-up. Hyperthyroidism patients were aged 18 to 65 years and newly diagnosed, with disease duration of less than 2 months. Patients with uncontrolled infections, other autoimmune diseases, pregnancy or lactation were excluded. Diagnoses relied on clinical symptoms, serum thyroxine and TRAb, thyroid ultrasound and orbital computed tomography. PBMCs were isolated from 10 ml of fresh peripheral blood by Ficoll-Paque density gradient centrifugation. Total RNA was extracted with Trizol reagent, and quality was checked on an Agilent 2100 Bioanalyzer. This sample was taken from a study of T cells in Graves' hyperthyroidism and ophthalmopathy (dated by TCRdb to about 2019). In terms of the full investigation: Peripheral blood samples were taken at initial diagnosis, before any treatment was given. TCR V-J signatures able to tell the groups apart were searched for in a discovery cohort of 95 or so patients, of whom 43 had Graves' ophthalmopathy and more than 55 had stable Graves' hyperthyroidism. Once sampling was done, hyperthyroidism patients were given methimazole at a starting dose of 30 mg daily, whereas ophthalmopathy patients were given high-dose intravenous methylprednisolone. The 100 discovery patients were randomly split 7:3 into training and test sets. Prospective prediction of ophthalmopathy was tested in an independent validation cohort consisting of 18 hyperthyroidism patients and more than 15 patients who later progressed to ophthalmopathy. The paper describes TCR Vbeta CDR3 sequencing of fewer than 150 peripheral blood samples, made up of 40 to 45 ophthalmopathy patients, over 70 hyperthyroidism patients and 17 progressor patients. Thyroid tissue and blood T-cell repertoires from more than 5 Graves' hyperthyroidism patients were also compared in the study.

The TCR beta CDR3 regions were amplified from the RNA transcripts. The first round of RT-PCR for the TCR CDR3 was performed with the HTBI primer set and the Qiagen OneStep RT-PCR kit. A second multiplex PCR round built the libraries, followed by size selection and purification. Libraries were sequenced paired-end with 100 bp reads on an Illumina HiSeq2000. For the original study's pipeline: SOAPnuke was used to process the raw data, throwing out any read that contained adapters or uncalled bases, had a mean Phred below 15, or lacked an exact constant-primer or identifier match. COPE v1.2.5 was used to merge high-quality paired reads, and clonotypes were defined as unique nucleotide sequences. MiTCR v1.1 was used to align clonotypes to the IMGT TRBV, TRBD and TRBJ reference segments. The analysis included only V-J combinations with a frequency above 0.0001, which together covered roughly 99% of the repertoires. The TCS score was defined as the ratio of F50 (clonal expansion) to E x V (chaos), calculated using BLOSUM62-based TCRdist between CDR3 peptides within each V-J. Welch's t-statistics and random forest reduced fewer than 600 V-J features to fewer than 15, which were used in a naive Bayes classifier (R e1071). In TCRdb, the public reads were trimmed at Q25 with fastp and aligned with MiXCR, with productive beta chains retained. When rows share a CDR3 protein, they turn into one entry using the most common DNA and genes. For this entry, the V and J calls and clone size follow TCRdb and not the study's own pipeline. Across this sample there are approximately 420,000 distinct CDR3 sequences, with roughly 15% seen only once. The ten largest clones add up to 5.3% of the sample.

V is pruned by 2 bases and J by 11 bases, leaving 6 bases of the junction without a gene match. The CDR3 measures 13 amino acids from cysteine to phenylalanine. Only the CDR3 region is kept as DNA, spanning 39 bases read in frame from base 1. The germline V gene specifies SGHDN as CDR1 and FVKESK as CDR2. On the study overall, not on this receptor specifically: Most expanded thyroid clonotypes (frequency above 0.001) were also detected in blood, a finding suggesting that blood repertoires may reflect thyroid immune responses. During validation, the model predicted progression to ophthalmopathy a median of roughly 7.1 months ahead of onset, with more than 55% sensitivity and less than 85% specificity. No statistical method was used to set the sample size in advance, and investigators knew the group allocation. In cross-validation, a model built on a 13 V-J signature told ophthalmopathy apart from stable hyperthyroidism with approximately 91% sensitivity and about 81% specificity, and in testing the same model reached 80%/75%.

Sequenced material: blood. The sequence links TRBV14 to TRBJ1-1, with TRBD1 identical over 9 junction bases. The sequence was collected from a woman in her late teens or twenties with Graves' hyperthyroidism. The CDR3 region: CASSQFNRGRAFF. The DNA sequence reads TGTGCCAGCAGCCAATTCAACAGGGGGCGGGCTTTCTTT.